This passage covers 24 T cell receptor beta chains from one sample sequenced in a study of cytomegalovirus exposure and HLA in healthy donors. PCR involved 60 Vbeta and 13 Jbeta primers. Method: immunoSEQ multiplex PCR; TCRdb's copy keeps in-frame clones and lacks some. The sample has about 160,000 clones, roughly 84% seen once. What was sequenced was PBMCs. The source is a boy between 2 and 10 years old in good health and CMV-seronegative.

The chain couples TRBV29-1 to TRBJ1-2; D is unclear. From germline, CDR1 is SQVTM and CDR2 ANQGSEA. The CDR3 is 10 amino acids. Trimming stripped 7 bases from V and 7 bases from J, with 10 bases between. The CDR3 DNA follows: TGCAGCGCATTTATAGCTGGCTACACCTTC. Its translation: CSAFIAGYTF.

This clone has a handful of counts. The rearrangement joins TRBV4-2 to TRBJ1-4; D gene uncertain. The germline V and J ends were trimmed by 0 bases and 8 bases, with 4 bases remaining between them. The CDR3 has 12 amino acids. Germline V gene lookup returns CDR1 LGHNA and CDR2 YNFKEQ. CDR3 protein: CASSQDREKLFF. The DNA of the CDR3 is TGTGCCAGCAGCCAAGACAGGGAAAAACTGTTTTTT.

This clone has only one observation. The chain recombines TRBV9 with TRBJ2-7; no clear D. The CDR3 is made up of 15 amino acids. Trimming stripped 2 bases from V and 4 bases from J, with 16 bases between. CDR1 SGDLS and CDR2 YYNGEE come from the germline V gene. The DNA of the CDR3 is TGTGCCAGCAGCGTCGGTGACGGAGATAATTACGAGCAGTACTTC. Translated, it gives CASSVGDGDNYEQYF.

CDR3 amino acids: CATSRDGTGNYGYTF. CDR3 bases: TGTGCCACCAGCAGAGATGGTACGGGTAACTATGGCTACACCTTC. This rearrangement joins TRBV15 to TRBJ1-2; D is unclear. V was pared by 0 bases and J by 1 base, with 9 bases between. Germline V lookup: CDR1 LNHNV, CDR2 YYDKDF (reference sequence). This CDR3 is 15 amino acids long.

The V and J genes are TRBV19 and TRBJ2-2; the D gene is possibly TRBD2 (6 bases). The CDR3 is 15 residues long. Trimming removed 6 bases from V and 4 bases from J, with 15 bases in between. The germline V gene encodes CDR1 LNHDA and CDR2 SQIVND (reference sequence). The CDR3, as DNA: TGTGCCAGTAGCGGGGCCGGGGGATTCACCGGGGAGCTGTTTTTT. Translating it yields CASSGAGGFTGELFF.

The rearrangement links TRBV7-9 to TRBJ1-2; D remains unclear. The CDR3 has 15 residues. Germline V gives CDR1 SEHNR, CDR2 FQNEAQ (reference sequence). Trimming pared 8 bases from V and 0 bases from J, leaving 16 bases between. The CDR3 loop is CASELRYDTNYGYTF. The DNA for the CDR3 is TGTGCCAGCGAGCTTAGGTACGACACTAACTATGGCTACACCTTC.

This sequence joins TRBV30 and TRBJ1-6; a possible D gene is TRBD1 (5 bases). The CDR3 runs 14 residues. Trimming took 0 bases from V and 14 from J, leaving 17 bases between them. Germline V gene lookup returns CDR1 GTSNPN and CDR2 SVGIG (reference sequence). The DNA for the CDR3 is TGTGCCTGGAGTGTTGGGAGGGGTAGGGCAACCCTCCACTTT. Translation: CAWSVGRGRATLHF.

The chain uses TRBV7-3 and TRBJ2-1, with 9 positions matching TRBD2. Germline V gene data show CDR1 as SGHTA and CDR2 as FQGTGA. This CDR3 has 15 amino acids. V trimming: 5 bases; J trimming: 8 bases; junction bases outside the gene matches: 10. The CDR3 here is CASSMGLAGVDEQFF. CDR3 DNA sequence: TGTGCCAGCAGCATGGGACTAGCAGGAGTCGATGAGCAGTTCTTC.

J is TRBJ2-2 and V is TRBV9, with TRBD2 identical over 7 bases. V trimming: 7 bases; J trimming: 4 bases; junction bases outside the gene matches: 4. The CDR3 sequence is 13 residues long. The V gene's germline CDR1 is SGDLS and CDR2 YYNGEE. The CDR3 coding sequence is TGTGCCAGCGGAGGGGAGGGCACCGGGGAGCTGTTTTTT. It codes for CASGGEGTGELFF. The complete variable domain, with remaining parts taken from reference TRBV9 and TRBJ2-2, reads DSGVTQTPKHLITATGQRVTLRCSPRSGDLSVYWYQQSLDQGLQFLIQYYNGEERAKGNILERFSAQQFPDLHSELNLSSLELGDSALYFCASGGEGTGELFFGEGSRLTVL.

This chain uses TRBV5-1 with TRBJ2-5, with 13 positions matching TRBD2. The V and J ends lost 4 bases and 2 bases, in that order; junction bases with no gene match: 8. The CDR3 totals 17 residues. The germline gives CDR1 SGHRS, CDR2 YFSETQ. The CDR3 DNA reads as TGCGCCAGCAGCCCGATTGGACTAGCGGGGGTTCAAGAGACCCAGTACTTC. Translated: CASSPIGLAGVQETQYF.

V gene TRBV19 combines with J gene TRBJ1-1; D not certain. V was trimmed by 5 bases and J by 1 base, leaving 8 bases between them. Germline V gene lookup returns CDR1 LNHDA and CDR2 SQIVND (reference sequence). The CDR3 sequence is 13 residues long. CDR3 sequence (DNA): TGTGCCAGTAGTCAAACACCGAACACTGAAGCTTTCTTT. This codes for CASSQTPNTEAFF.

The rearrangement links TRBV11-3 to TRBJ1-1; D ambiguous. The CDR3 contains 13 residues. Germline CDR1 SGHNT, CDR2 YENEEA. Trimming removed 6 bases at V and 1 base at J, with 9 bases between. Here the CDR3 reads CASSIGENTEAFF. CDR3 bases: TGTGCCAGCAGTATCGGAGAGAACACTGAAGCTTTCTTT.

The chain has TRBV11-2 and TRBJ1-1; D is undetermined. The CDR3 is made up of 16 amino acids. The ends were cut back, 4 bases at V and 3 bases at J, with 18 bases in the middle. CDR1 is SGHAT, CDR2 FQNNGV, per germline. In DNA form, the CDR3 reads TGTGCCAGCAGCTCCCTCCCGGACTCGTCGGACACTGAAGCTTTCTTT. As protein: CASSSLPDSSDTEAFF.

V usage is TRBV6-1 and J usage is TRBJ1-1; 11 nucleotides align to TRBD1. Germline CDR1 and CDR2: MNHNS and SASEGT. V was clipped by 4 bases and J by 3 bases; unmatched bases: 7. There are 16 residues in the CDR3. The CDR3 spells CASSARTGGRDTEAFF. The CDR3 region has the DNA TGTGCCAGCAGTGCCAGGACAGGGGGCCGAGACACTGAAGCTTTCTTT.

The chain links TRBV5-1 to TRBJ2-3; 8 positions agree with TRBD2. Germline-derived CDR1 and CDR2 are SGHRS and YFSETQ. The V segment lost 1 base and the J segment 2 bases; nucleotides outside the gene matches: 9. This CDR3 has 17 residues. The CDR3 DNA follows: TGCGCCAGCAGCTTGACGGACGGCGGGGGGACCACAGATACGCAGTATTTT. This gives the protein CASSLTDGGGTTDTQYF. Together with reference TRBV5-1 and TRBJ2-3, the CDR3 gives the full variable domain: KAGVTQTPRYLIKTRGQQVTLSCSPISGHRSVSWYQQTPGQGLQFLFEYFSETQRNKGNFPGRFSGRQFSNSRSEMNVSTLELGDSALYLCASSLTDGGGTTDTQYFGPGTRLTVL.

The rearrangement links TRBV7-2 to TRBJ2-5; 9 positions agree with TRBD2. Germline assignment: CDR1 SGHTA and CDR2 FQGNSA. The CDR3 has 14 amino acids. Trimming cost V 0 bases and J 7 bases; bases outside gene matches: 3. CDR3 DNA: TGTGCCAGCAGCTTAGCCCGCGGGGGGGGGACCCAGTACTTC. It codes for CASSLARGGGTQYF.

The J gene is TRBJ1-1, the V gene TRBV5-6, with TRBD1 matching 9 bases. With 3 bases clipped from V and 8 bases from J, the junction kept 14 bases outside the gene matches. CDR3 size: 16 residues. In germline, CDR1 is SGHDT, CDR2 YYEEEE. Written as DNA, the CDR3 is TGTGCCAGCAGCTGGAAACAGGGGGCGTCGACCCTAGAAGCTTTCTTT. Protein sequence: CASSWKQGASTLEAFF.

The V and J genes are TRBV6-1 and TRBJ1-3; D possibly corresponds to TRBD1 (5 bases). V was trimmed by 6 bases and J by 8 bases, leaving 14 bases between them. This CDR3 spans 13 amino acids. Germline CDR1 and CDR2: MNHNS and SASEGT. The CDR3 region is CASSAVGGDTIYF. In DNA form, the CDR3 reads TGTGCCAGCAGCGCTGTGGGGGGGGACACCATATATTTT.

The chain combines TRBV5-1 with TRBJ2-1; 12 nucleotides align to TRBD2. Germline CDR1 reads SGHRS; CDR2 reads YFSETQ. This CDR3 is 17 amino acids long. V was clipped by 3 bases and J by 4 bases; unmatched bases: 8. DNA for the CDR3: TGCGCCAGCAGCTCTCGACTAGCGGGAGCCGATTACAATGAGCAGTTCTTC. Its protein is CASSSRLAGADYNEQFF.

This sequence joins TRBV6-7 and TRBJ2-1; 10 bases match TRBD2. TRBV6-7 is an open reading frame whose function is uncertain. This CDR3 is built from 19 residues. V lost 0 bases, J lost 0 bases, and 8 bases stayed unmatched. In DNA form, the CDR3 reads TGTGCCAGCAGTTACTCTGGTAGCGGGGGGCTGAGCTCCTACAATGAGCAGTTCTTC. This codes for CASSYSGSGGLSSYNEQFF.

This clone was counted between two and nine times. The chain employs TRBV27 and TRBJ1-2, with 9 bases aligning to TRBD1. This CDR3 contains 13 residues. J lost 8 bases, V lost 3 bases, and 4 bases had no gene match. CDR1 is MNHEY, CDR2 SMNVEV, per germline (reference sequence). The CDR3 DNA reads as TGTGCCAGCAGTTTTGGGGACAGGGACGGCTACACCTTC. Its protein product is CASSFGDRDGYTF.

The chain employs TRBV2 and TRBJ1-1, with D perhaps matching TRBD1 (5 bases). V lost 5 bases and J 10 bases, leaving 23 bases between the germline ends. Germline CDR1 is SNHLY and CDR2 is FYNNEI. The CDR3 has 15 amino acids. The CDR3 DNA reads TGTGCCAGCAGTACCCCCCAGAGCAGGGTTTCCGGAGCTTTCTTT. Translating it yields CASSTPQSRVSGAFF.

V is TRBV9 and J is TRBJ2-3, with a possible D match to TRBD1 (6 bases). The CDR3 runs to 16 residues. Trimming left V 0 bases short and J 6 bases short, with 17 bases between. The germline V gene encodes CDR1 SGDLS and CDR2 YYNGEE. CDR3 protein: CASSVDRASGGDTQYF. The DNA of the CDR3 is TGTGCCAGCAGCGTAGACAGGGCCTCAGGCGGGGATACGCAGTATTTT.

This clone was detected a few times. This chain uses TRBV10-3 with TRBJ1-1; the match to TRBD1 covers 8 bases. The J segment lost 7 bases and the V segment lost 2 bases, leaving 3 bases of the junction unmatched. The CDR3 extends over 13 amino acids. Germline V CDR1 and CDR2: ENHRY, SYGVKD. CDR3 protein: CAISEDRGREAFF. As DNA, the CDR3 is TGTGCCATCAGTGAGGACAGGGGTCGTGAAGCTTTCTTT.